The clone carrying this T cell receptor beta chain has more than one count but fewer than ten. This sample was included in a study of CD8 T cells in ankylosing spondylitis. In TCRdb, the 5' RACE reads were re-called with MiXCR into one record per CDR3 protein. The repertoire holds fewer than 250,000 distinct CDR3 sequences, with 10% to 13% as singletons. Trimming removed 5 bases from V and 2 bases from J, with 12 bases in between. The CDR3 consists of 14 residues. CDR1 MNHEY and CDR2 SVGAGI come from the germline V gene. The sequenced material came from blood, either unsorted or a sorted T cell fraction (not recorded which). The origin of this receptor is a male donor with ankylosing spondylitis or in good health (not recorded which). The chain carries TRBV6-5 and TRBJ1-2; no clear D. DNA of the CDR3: TGTGCCAGCAGTGAGGGAGGGTTGAACTATGGCTACACCTTC. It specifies CASSEGGLNYGYTF.